The clone carrying this TCR beta chain was detected ten times or more. The antigen is undetermined. TCRdb ran MiXCR on the 5' RACE reads and lists one entry per CDR3 protein. The profile shows about 8,100 distinct CDR3 sequences, about 12% of them singletons. The data originate from a study of spatial heterogeneity in lung cancer. Time point here: sample taken at primary tumor resection. Whole RNA, isolated from tumor, nontumor lung or frozen PBMC, was sequenced without prior sorting. Study conclusions and caveats: Tumors with more nonsynonymous mutations had more expanded intratumoral alpha and beta TCRs.

The source material was lung tumor tissue, sampled at surgery. This TCR came from a male donor with early-stage non-small cell lung cancer.

CDR3 residues: CASSHTQGALRQFF. In nucleotides, the CDR3 is TGCGCCAGCAGCCACACCCAGGGGGCATTGCGGCAGTTCTTC. The V call is TRBV4-3, the J call TRBJ2-1; the match to TRBD1 covers 8 bases. V lost 3 bases to trimming and J lost 12 bases; unmatched junction nucleotides: 10. The CDR3 length is 14 residues. Germline CDR1 LGHNA, CDR2 YSLEER.